This T cell receptor beta chain is drawn from a study of human T cells and chemical hapten exposure. Across the study: Diagnoses of alopecia areata, totalis or universalis occurred in mostly female patients.

The CDR3 extends over 16 amino acids. The germline V gene encodes CDR1 SGHNT and CDR2 YYREEE (reference sequence). V was clipped by 4 bases and J by 6 bases, with 19 bases between them. Time point here: patch test 1, 2 weeks after DPC sensitization. The treatment here: therapeutic diphenylcyclopropenone sensitization with weekly scalp DPC. TCRdb called the RACE reads again in MiXCR, with one record for every CDR3 protein. The sample shows some 200,000 distinct CDR3 sequences, about a fifth of them seen only once. This sequence was found in a woman aged 45-60 years with alopecia areata. Some clones in this sample may be carry-over from other donors' samples. The chain recombines TRBV5-4 with TRBJ2-2; D is ambiguous. The sample here was whole blood, taken in connection with sensitization to the hapten diphenylcyclopropenone (DPC). The CDR3 nucleotides are TGTGCCAGCAGCCTTGGCGGCTTAACCGTCTCCGGGGAGCTGTTTTTT. Protein: CASSLGGLTVSGELFF. Full variable domain (rest looked up from reference TRBV5-4 and TRBJ2-2): ETGVTQSPTHLIKTRGQQVTLRCSSQSGHNTVSWYQQALGQGPQFIFQYYREEENGRGNFPPRFSGLQFPNYSSELNVNALELDDSALYLCASSLGGLTVSGELFFGEGSRLTVL.